This T cell receptor beta chain was sequenced during a study of T cells in Graves' hyperthyroidism and ophthalmopathy. CDR1 and CDR2 from the germline V gene are MNHEY and SVGEGT. The CDR3 consists of 14 residues. V lost 8 bases and J lost 7; bases outside the gene matches: 6. Ten or more counts support this clonotype. Its antigen remains unidentified. Researchers amplified the TCR beta CDR3 regions from RNA transcripts. A set of HTBI primers served as the primers for a first-round RT-PCR of the TCR CDR3. TCRdb called the multiplex PCR reads again in MiXCR, with one record for every CDR3 protein. Here the sample spans 160,000 or so distinct CDR3 sequences, just under 9.5% being singletons. Whole-study findings and limits: A model of 13 V-J features distinguished ophthalmopathy from stable hyperthyroidism.

Sequenced: blood. The V gene is TRBV6-2 or TRBV6-3, the J gene TRBJ2-1; TRBD2 matches 12 bases. This sequence originates from a woman between 18 and 29 years old with Graves' hyperthyroidism that later progressed to Graves' ophthalmopathy. The CDR3 bases are TGTGCCAGCCGGCTAGCGGGAGGGCTTAATGAGCAGTTCTTC. Protein: CASRLAGGLNEQFF.